The 16 T cell receptor beta chains in this list originate from one sample, sequenced in a study of blood T cell repertoires in COVID-19. TCRdb keeps only in-frame clones here, not all; method: immunoSEQ multiplex PCR. The sample lists fewer than 250,000 clones, 80% to 90% seen once, with around 4% in the top ten. The sequencing sample was made of PBMCs or T cells enriched from blood (not recorded which). These receptors all stem from a woman aged 40 to 49 with acute COVID-19.

J is TRBJ1-1 and V is TRBV28; D not resolved. This CDR3 is 13 amino acids long. Germline V CDR1 and CDR2: MDHEN, SYDVKM. V was pared by 2 bases and J by 0 bases, with 4 bases between. As DNA, the CDR3 is TGTGCCAGCAGTTTACGGTTGAACACTGAAGCTTTCTTT. It codes for CASSLRLNTEAFF.

The table lists this clone with a few counts. The rearrangement links TRBV19 to TRBJ2-2, with 13 bases lining up with TRBD2. J gave up 7 bases and V 6 bases, and 5 bases lay outside the gene matches. Looked up from germline, CDR1 is LNHDA and CDR2 is SQIVND (reference sequence). The CDR3 runs 15 residues. CDR3 protein: CASSIGLAGVGELFF. The CDR3 DNA reads as TGTGCCAGTAGCATCGGACTAGCGGGAGTCGGGGAGCTGTTTTTT.

The J gene is TRBJ2-7, the V gene TRBV3-1 (or the pseudogene TRBV3-2); a weak D match, TRBD2 (6 bases). With 4 bases removed from V and 5 bases from J, the gap between germline ends came to 18 bases. Germline loops: CDR1 LGHDT, CDR2 YNNKEL (reference sequence). CDR3 length equals 15 residues. The CDR3 nucleotides are TGTGCCAGCAGCCCCGCCGGGGGTGCGAGCAACGAGCAGTACTTC. Translation gives CASSPAGGASNEQYF.

This clone was seen just once. The chain is built from TRBV2 and TRBJ1-2; 7 nucleotides agree with TRBD1. Trimming at V came to 8 bases and at J to 1 base, leaving 7 bases not matched to a gene. The CDR3 sequence is 14 residues long. CDR1 is SNHLY and CDR2 is FYNNEI in the germline V gene. The CDR3 protein is CASQRTGDNYGYTF. CDR3 bases: TGTGCCAGCCAACGGACAGGAGATAACTATGGCTACACCTTC.

The rearrangement links TRBV28 to TRBJ2-7, with D possibly matching TRBD1 (6 bases). This CDR3 is 12 amino acids long. Trimming took off 0 bases at V and 13 bases at J, with 13 bases between the two ends. The germline V gene encodes CDR1 MDHEN and CDR2 SYDVKM. CDR3 region: CASSLWGAQEYF. For the CDR3, the DNA is TGTGCCAGCAGTTTATGGGGGGCTCAAGAATACTTC.

The chain uses TRBV24-1 and TRBJ2-1, with D possibly TRBD2 on 6 matching bases. Trimming took off 4 bases at V and 1 base at J, with 10 bases between the two ends. Germline V gives CDR1 KGHDR, CDR2 SFDVKD. CDR3 size: 15 residues. The CDR3 DNA is TGTGCCACCAGTGACGGGAGCCTATCCTACAATGAGCAGTTCTTC. Amino acids: CATSDGSLSYNEQFF.

The chain recombines TRBV27 with TRBJ2-2, with a tentative D call TRBD1 (7 bases). Germline V gives CDR1 MNHEY, CDR2 SMNVEV (reference sequence). With 5 bases removed from V and 5 bases from J, the gap between germline ends came to 18 bases. The CDR3 spans 16 residues. The CDR3, as DNA: TGTGCCAGCAGTCCGGAGGGACAGCTTAGAACCGGGGAGCTGTTTTTT. Translation: CASSPEGQLRTGELFF.

A word on this clone: This sample includes further DNA sequences coding for the same CDR3. The rearrangement joins TRBV18 to TRBJ1-1; possible D gene TRBD1, 5 bases. Germline V gene lookup returns CDR1 KGHSH and CDR2 LQKENI. The ends were cut back, 6 bases at V and 1 base at J, with 9 bases in the middle. The CDR3 runs 13 residues. CDR3 in DNA: TGTGCCAGCTCCCCCGGACAGAACACTGAAGCTTTCTTT. It yields the protein CASSPGQNTEAFF.

V gene TRBV5-5 combines with J gene TRBJ2-3; D is unresolved. CDR1 and CDR2 from the germline V gene are SGHKS and YYEKEE (reference sequence). The CDR3 sequence is 16 residues long. V was trimmed by 1 base and J by 4 bases, leaving 16 bases between them. The CDR3 here is CASSLIRSGFADTQYF. Here the CDR3 DNA reads TGTGCCAGCAGCTTGATACGGTCCGGGTTTGCAGATACGCAGTATTTT.

This chain links TRBV28 with TRBJ2-7; D is ambiguous. The ends were cut back, 6 bases at V and 5 bases at J, with 8 bases in the middle. In germline, CDR1 is MDHEN, CDR2 SYDVKM. The CDR3 has 11 amino acids. The CDR3 reads CASSPRNEQYF. Here the CDR3 DNA reads TGTGCCAGCAGCCCGCGGAACGAGCAGTACTTC. Variable domain in full (rest from reference TRBV28 and TRBJ2-7): DVKVTQSSRYLVKRTGEKVFLECVQDMDHENMFWYRQDPGLGLRLIYFSYDVKMKEKGDIPEGYSVSREKKERFSLILESASTNQTSMYLCASSPRNEQYFGPGTRLTVT.

This chain connects TRBV6-5 to TRBJ2-7; TRBD1 aligns across 9 bases. This CDR3 has 14 residues. Unmatched junction bases numbered 6, after V lost 6 bases and J lost 3 bases. Looked up from germline, CDR1 is MNHEY and CDR2 is SVGAGI. DNA for the CDR3: TGTGCCAGCAGCCCGGGACAGGGAGGCTACGAGCAGTACTTC. This gives the protein CASSPGQGGYEQYF.

This clone was detected only once. The chain's CDR3 is CASSLGGQANYGYTF. CDR3 nucleotides: TGTGCCAGCAGCTTAGGCGGACAGGCTAACTATGGCTACACCTTC. This rearrangement joins TRBV7-3 to TRBJ1-2, with TRBD1 identical over 7 bases. Germline CDR1 reads SGHTA; CDR2 reads FQGTGA. The CDR3 length is 15 residues. V gave up 2 bases and J gave up 0 bases; unmatched junction bases: 3. The full variable domain, completed using reference TRBV7-3 and TRBJ1-2, is GAGVSQTPSNKVTEKGKYVELRCDPISGHTALYWYRQSLGQGPEFLIYFQGTGAADDSGLPNDRFFAVRPEGSVSTLKIQRTERGDSAVYLCASSLGGQANYGYTFGSGTRLTVV.

The table lists this clone with a count of one. This chain links TRBV2 with TRBJ1-2; a possible D gene is TRBD1 (5 bases). The length of the CDR3 is 15 residues. The germline CDR1 and CDR2 sequences are SNHLY and FYNNEI. With 5 bases removed from V and 7 bases from J, the gap between germline ends came to 20 bases. The CDR3 loop is CASSLDMSGGGGYTF. For the CDR3, the DNA is TGTGCCAGCAGTTTGGACATGTCGGGAGGAGGTGGCTACACCTTC.

The V gene is TRBV28, the J gene TRBJ1-3, with D possibly matching TRBD1 (5 bases). This CDR3 has 14 amino acids. V dropped 10 bases and J dropped 0 bases, with 13 bases sitting between them. Germline CDR1 is MDHEN and CDR2 is SYDVKM. The CDR3: CAIFGAHSGNTIYF. CDR3 DNA sequence: TGTGCCATTTTTGGGGCCCACTCTGGAAACACCATATATTTT.

This clone was seen just once. The gene calls are TRBV11-2 and TRBJ2-6; 8 bases map to TRBD1. The CDR3 is made up of 18 amino acids. After removal of 3 bases from V and 3 bases from J, the junction contained 10 bases not matched to a gene. Looked up from germline, CDR1 is SGHAT and CDR2 is FQNNGV. DNA of the CDR3: TGTGCCAGCAGCTTGGCCCGGCAGGGGGCGCGTGGGGCCAACGTCCTGACTTTC. It translates to CASSLARQGARGANVLTF.

The chain links TRBV18 to TRBJ2-7, with D hard to call. Trimming left V 3 bases short and J 4 bases short, with 7 bases between. Germline loops: CDR1 KGHSH, CDR2 LQKENI. The CDR3 totals 12 residues. CDR3 amino acids: CASSPNGYEQYF. The DNA for the CDR3 is TGTGCCAGCTCACCCAACGGTTACGAGCAGTACTTC.